This entry lists 23 T cell receptor beta chains sequenced from one sample in a study of T cells after yellow fever vaccination. TCRdb recomputed calls from the 5' RACE reads with MiXCR, one row per CDR3 protein. Among hundreds of thousands of distinct CDR3 sequences listed, about a fifth were seen once. The input for sequencing was PBMCs, taken less than 25 days after the first yellow fever vaccination. All receptors derive from a young man who received the YFV17D yellow fever vaccine.

This clonotype was seen more than once but under ten times. The chain links TRBV11-2 to TRBJ2-7, with a weak D call TRBD2 (5 bases). V lost 5 bases and J 4 bases, leaving 12 bases between the germline ends. This CDR3 has 13 residues. Germline lookup yields CDR1 SGHAT and CDR2 FQNNGV. The chain's CDR3 is CASSPGLEYEQYF. CDR3 DNA: TGTGCCAGCAGCCCCGGACTCGAATACGAGCAGTACTTC.

V is TRBV7-9 and J is TRBJ2-1; D perhaps matches TRBD2 (5 bases). This CDR3 comprises 15 residues. From germline, CDR1 is SEHNR and CDR2 FQNEAQ (reference sequence). The ends were cut back, 1 base at V and 4 bases at J, with 11 bases in the middle. CDR3 bases: TGTGCCAGCAGCTTAGACCGAGGGCAGTACAATGAGCAGTTCTTC. This encodes CASSLDRGQYNEQFF. The whole variable domain, filled in from reference TRBV7-9 and TRBJ2-1, reads DTGVSQNPRHKITKRGQNVTFRCDPISEHNRLYWYRQTLGQGPEFLTYFQNEAQLEKSRLLSDRFSAERPKGSFSTLEIQRTEQGDSAMYLCASSLDRGQYNEQFFGPGTRLTVL.

This clonotype was detected only a few times. The V call is TRBV11-2, the J call TRBJ1-2, with a tentative D call TRBD1 (5 bases). Germline CDR1 is SGHAT and CDR2 is FQNNGV. Deletions cut 5 bases from V and 6 bases from J, with 22 bases between. This CDR3 contains 16 residues. For the CDR3, the DNA is TGTGCCAGCAGCCCCCCGGTAGGGGCAGCGAGAGATGGCTACACCTTC. As protein: CASSPPVGAARDGYTF. The whole variable domain, remainder taken from reference TRBV11-2 and TRBJ1-2, is EAGVAQSPRYKIIEKRQSVAFWCNPISGHATLYWYQQILGQGPKLLIQFQNNGVVDDSQLPKDRFSAERLKGVDSTLKIQPAKLEDSAVYLCASSPPVGAARDGYTFGSGTRLTVV.

The rearrangement links TRBV3-1 to TRBJ2-1; 8 nucleotides match TRBD2. CDR1 and CDR2 (germline): LGHDT, YNNKEL (reference sequence). V dropped 4 bases and J dropped 5; count of bases not matched to a gene: 4. The CDR3 contains 14 residues. The CDR3 loop reads CASSRRGANNEQFF. DNA for the CDR3: TGTGCCAGCAGCCGGCGGGGGGCCAACAATGAGCAGTTCTTC.

The chain uses TRBV20-1 and TRBJ2-3; the D call may be TRBD1 or TRBD2 (6 bases each). V lost 2 bases, J lost 4 bases, and 10 bases lay in between. CDR3 length: 13 residues. Germline V gives CDR1 DFQATT, CDR2 SNEGSKA (reference sequence). This CDR3 is CSARRGVSDTQYF. The CDR3 bases are TGCAGTGCTAGAAGGGGGGTTTCAGATACGCAGTATTTT.

This sequence joins TRBV20-1 and TRBJ2-3; 7 positions agree with TRBD1. From germline, CDR1 is DFQATT and CDR2 SNEGSKA (reference sequence). The CDR3 covers 13 residues. CDR3 in DNA: TGCAGGGGAGAGGACAGGAGCACAGATACGCAGTATTTT. Its translation is CRGEDRSTDTQYF.

The gene calls are TRBV5-4 and TRBJ2-7; 8 bases agree with TRBD1. This CDR3 has 15 amino acids. CDR1 is SGHNT, CDR2 YYREEE, per germline (reference sequence). The V gene end was trimmed by 4 bases and the J gene end by 1 base; junction bases not matched to a gene: 7. The CDR3 DNA follows: TGTGCCAGCAGCCCCGGACAGGGTGGGTCCTACGAGCAGTACTTC. This translates into CASSPGQGGSYEQYF.

The chain combines TRBV6-1 with TRBJ2-2, with D possibly being TRBD1 or TRBD2 (5 bases each). V was cut by 5 bases and J by 8 bases, with 18 bases left in between. Germline CDR1 reads MNHNS; CDR2 reads SASEGT. The CDR3 is 15 residues long. Written as DNA, the CDR3 is TGTGCCAGCAGTCCATTCCCCGGGACCGGGGGGGAGCTGTTTTTT. It encodes CASSPFPGTGGELFF.

The rearrangement links TRBV29-1 to TRBJ2-3; 9 bases are shared with TRBD1. Per the germline V gene, CDR1 is SQVTM and CDR2 is ANQGSEA. The CDR3 runs to 14 residues. The CDR3 DNA follows: TGCAGTACGACAGGGGACAGGGGCACAGATACGCAGTATTTT. Translated, it gives CSTTGDRGTDTQYF.

The sample holds a few counts of this clonotype. The chain recombines TRBV4-3 with TRBJ1-1, with a weak D call TRBD1 (5 bases). From germline, CDR1 is LGHNA and CDR2 YSLEER. This CDR3 has 19 residues. Trimming took 0 bases from V and 1 from J, leaving 21 bases between them. The CDR3 loop is CASSQDTPRAGWANTEAFF. The CDR3 DNA is TGCGCCAGCAGCCAAGATACCCCTCGGGCAGGGTGGGCGAACACTGAAGCTTTCTTT.

The gene calls are TRBV20-1 and TRBJ2-3; weak D call: TRBD2 (6 bases). The CDR3 has 11 amino acids. V was pared by 6 bases and J by 8 bases, with 12 bases between. Germline CDR1 is DFQATT and CDR2 is SNEGSKA (reference sequence). CDR3 in DNA: TGCAGTGCCCCGGAGGGGACTACGCAGTATTTT. Translating gives CSAPEGTTQYF.

The chain uses TRBV25-1 and TRBJ2-2; 11 bases match TRBD2. The germline gives CDR1 MGHDK, CDR2 SYGVNS. The CDR3 has 17 residues. J lost 2 bases, V lost 4 bases, and 6 bases had no gene match. CDR3 region: CASSVSSGGLNTGELFF. The DNA for the CDR3 is TGTGCCAGCAGTGTTTCTAGCGGGGGGTTAAACACCGGGGAGCTGTTTTTT.

This clonotype was detected a few times. V is TRBV5-2 and J is TRBJ2-3; the DNA was not compared with TRBD2, the D call given in the table. TRBV5-2 is classified as a pseudogene. This CDR3 region has 23 residues. The CDR3 DNA follows: TGTGCCAGCAAGAGGGGAGGACGTGCCGGGACTAGCGGGGGACTACCCGGCCCCGATACGCAGTATTTT. It yields the protein CASKRGGRAGTSGGLPGPDTQYF.

There are a few counts of this clonotype. J is TRBJ2-1 and V is TRBV6-2 or TRBV6-3; TRBD2 might be the D (6 bases). The germline V and J ends were trimmed by 0 bases and 7 bases, with 19 bases remaining between them. The germline gives CDR1 MNHEY, CDR2 SVGEGT. The CDR3 contains 17 residues. The CDR3 loop reads CASSYSSVDFLANEQFF. The CDR3 DNA sequence: TGTGCCAGCAGTTACTCGAGCGTTGACTTTCTAGCGAATGAGCAGTTCTTC.

This clonotype came up many times. This chain joins TRBV10-3 and TRBJ2-2, with D uncertain. This CDR3 contains 13 residues. The germline V gene has CDR1 ENHRY and CDR2 SYGVKD. V lost 3 bases to trimming and J lost 6 bases, with 8 bases between them. The CDR3 DNA reads as TGTGCCATCAGTGACAAGAGGCCCGGGGAGCTGTTTTTT. This gives the protein CAISDKRPGELFF.

The chain joins TRBV6-2 or TRBV6-3 to TRBJ2-7, with 7 bases that match TRBD1. V dropped 4 bases and J dropped 0; count of bases not matched to a gene: 12. Germline V lookup: CDR1 MNHEY, CDR2 SVGEGT. The CDR3 covers 17 residues. The CDR3 sequence is CASSSPGQSYSSYEQYF. DNA of the CDR3: TGTGCCAGCAGTTCCCCGGGACAGTCATACTCCTCCTACGAGCAGTACTTC.

This clonotype was detected only a few times. The CDR3 coding sequence is TGTGCCAGCAGTGTTAGCTATGGCTACACCTTC. This sequence encodes CASSVSYGYTF. The chain recombines TRBV2 with TRBJ1-2; D gene uncertain. V lost 4 bases and J 4 bases, leaving 4 bases between the germline ends. This CDR3 spans 11 amino acids. CDR1 is SNHLY, CDR2 FYNNEI, per germline. The whole variable domain, remainder taken from reference TRBV2 and TRBJ1-2, is EPEVTQTPSHQVTQMGQEVILRCVPISNHLYFYWYRQILGQKVEFLVSFYNNEISEKSEIFDDQFSVERPDGSNFTLKIRSTKLEDSAMYFCASSVSYGYTFGSGTRLTVV.

The rearrangement uses TRBV11-1 and TRBJ2-7, with TRBD2 as a possible D gene (6 bases). CDR1 is SGHAT, CDR2 FQDESV, per germline (reference sequence). Trimming stripped 5 bases from V and 3 bases from J, with 11 bases between. The CDR3 covers 13 residues. In DNA, the CDR3 is TGTGCCAGCAGCCCGGGGGACTTCTACGAGCAGTACTTC. This codes for CASSPGDFYEQYF. The full variable domain, with the rest looked up from reference TRBV11-1 and TRBJ2-7, is EAEVAQSPRYKITEKSQAVAFWCDPISGHATLYWYRQILGQGPELLVQFQDESVVDDSQLPKDRFSAERLKGVDSTLKIQPAELGDSAMYLCASSPGDFYEQYFGPGTRLTVT.

The CDR3 loop reads CASSQGGGVGGGDTQYF. DNA for the CDR3: TGCGCCAGCAGCCAAGGCGGAGGAGTAGGGGGAGGGGATACGCAGTATTTT. V gene TRBV4-3 combines with J gene TRBJ2-3; tentatively, D is TRBD2 (7 bases). The CDR3 runs 17 residues. Germline V gene sequence: CDR1 LGHNA, CDR2 YSLEER. V dropped 1 base and J dropped 6 bases, with 20 bases sitting between them.

This clonotype was observed a few times. The genes are TRBV5-1 and TRBJ2-5; 8 bases fit TRBD2. CDR3 size: 15 residues. The J segment lost 5 bases and the V segment lost 0 bases, leaving 6 bases of the junction unmatched. CDR1 is SGHRS and CDR2 is YFSETQ in the germline V gene. The CDR3 DNA sequence: TGCGCCAGCAGCTTGGTTCCGGGGGGGGCCGAGACCCAGTACTTC. Encoded protein: CASSLVPGGAETQYF.

This chain joins TRBV15 and TRBJ1-5, with D perhaps TRBD1 (5 bases). The CDR3 consists of 14 residues. Germline assignment: CDR1 LNHNV and CDR2 YYDKDF (reference sequence). V was trimmed by 4 bases and J by 5 bases, leaving 12 bases between them. CDR3 sequence reads: CATSITGPHQPQHF. The DNA of the CDR3 is TGTGCCACCAGCATTACAGGTCCGCATCAGCCCCAGCATTTT.

This clonotype has a handful of counts. The V and J genes are TRBV27 and TRBJ2-1; TRBD1 matches at 7 bases. Germline CDR1 MNHEY, CDR2 SMNVEV (reference sequence). The trim removed 8 bases at V and 7 bases at J, leaving 8 bases unmatched. The CDR3 covers 13 residues. This CDR3 is CASRPGTVNEQFF. The CDR3 region has the DNA TGTGCCAGCCGACCCGGGACAGTGAATGAGCAGTTCTTC.

This chain uses TRBV20-1 with TRBJ1-1; D is perhaps TRBD1 (5 bases). V dropped 2 bases and J dropped 6 bases, with 13 bases sitting between them. Germline lookup yields CDR1 DFQATT and CDR2 SNEGSKA (reference sequence). CDR3 size: 13 residues. The CDR3 sequence: CSARHRGVAEAFF. The CDR3 DNA reads as TGCAGTGCTAGACACCGGGGGGTGGCTGAAGCTTTCTTT.